This paragraph covers one T cell receptor (beta chain) sequence. This CDR3 is 17 amino acids long. Germline V gene sequence: CDR1 MNHNS, CDR2 SASEGT. V was shortened by 4 bases and J by 1 base, with 19 bases between the two germline ends. This sample is drawn from a study of blood T cell repertoires in COVID-19. Study summary: Researchers got acute and convalescent COVID-19 samples from the United States, Italy and Spain. PBMCs, B-cell-depleted T cells, or T cells were the source of the cDNA or gDNA that made up the material.

As handled by the study authors: The assay estimated nucleated cells by amplifying reference gene primers. The method was immunoSEQ multiplex PCR; TCRdb's version includes in-frame clones alone and lacks a portion of them. V, J and clone size derive from that table, while D and trimming were established from the DNA sequence. The sample lists 150,000 to 200,000 clones, about four fifths occurring once. The sequence derives from a man in his sixties with acute or convalescent COVID-19. The V gene is TRBV6-1, the J gene TRBJ1-1, with D possibly being TRBD1 (5 bases). The source material was peripheral blood. This CDR3 is CASSVFRVTHGNTEAFF. The DNA for the CDR3 is TGTGCCAGCAGTGTATTCAGGGTAACTCATGGGAACACTGAAGCTTTCTTT.